This T cell receptor beta chain was captured by sequencing in a study of response to subunit inactivated influenza vaccine. About this clonotype: Its antigen remains unknown.

General study points: The study's authors posited that every seasonal influenza vaccination enlists few new T cells.

TCRdb called the RT-PCR reads again in MiXCR, with one record for every CDR3 protein. The sample has 700,000 to 900,000 distinct CDR3 sequences, around 20% seen once; the top ten hold roughly a tenth. V gave up 5 bases and J gave up 4 bases, with 15 bases separating them. CDR1 is MDHEN and CDR2 is SYDVKM in the germline V gene. This CDR3 spans 14 amino acids. This TCR came from a man aged 45-65 years who received an inactivated influenza vaccine. The genes are TRBV28 and TRBJ2-7; the D is unclear. Sequenced here: PBMCs from blood, sampled approximately 5 days after vaccination. As DNA, the CDR3 is TGTGCCAGCAGTCTTCATCCCGCCCGGTACGAGCAGTACTTC. Translating it yields CASSLHPARYEQYF.